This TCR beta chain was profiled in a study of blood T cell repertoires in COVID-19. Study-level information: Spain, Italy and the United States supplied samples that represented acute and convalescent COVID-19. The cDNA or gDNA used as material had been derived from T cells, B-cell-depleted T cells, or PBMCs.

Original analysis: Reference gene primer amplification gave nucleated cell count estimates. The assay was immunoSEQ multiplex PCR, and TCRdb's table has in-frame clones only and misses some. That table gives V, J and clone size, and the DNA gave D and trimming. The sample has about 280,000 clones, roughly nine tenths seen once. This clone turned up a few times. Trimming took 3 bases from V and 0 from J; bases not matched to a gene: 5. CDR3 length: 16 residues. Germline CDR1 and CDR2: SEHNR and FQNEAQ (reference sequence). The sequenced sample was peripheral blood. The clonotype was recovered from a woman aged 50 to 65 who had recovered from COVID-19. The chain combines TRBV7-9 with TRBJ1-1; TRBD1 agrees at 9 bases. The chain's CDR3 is CASSFGQGYMNTEAFF. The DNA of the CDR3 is TGTGCCAGCAGCTTCGGACAGGGGTATATGAACACTGAAGCTTTCTTT.